One and the same sample provided the 29 T cell receptor beta chains below, sequenced in a study of shared clonotypes between healthy human individuals. Libraries were prepared by immunoSEQ multiplex PCR; TCRdb keeps only in-frame clonotypes and omits some of them. The sample lists around 980,000 clones, about 84% occurring once. Sequenced sample: memory CD4+ T cells from PBMCs. As for subset: CD45RA-negative fraction. These receptors came from a man younger than 35 in good health. Some clones in this sample may be carry-over from other donors' samples.

As for this clone: This sample also contains other DNA sequences that code for the same CDR3. This sequence joins TRBV6-5 and TRBJ2-7, with D perhaps TRBD2 (5 bases). The CDR3 length is 14 residues. Per germline, CDR1 MNHEY and CDR2 SVGAGI. V dropped 6 bases and J dropped 3 bases, with 15 bases sitting between them. CDR3 in DNA: TGTGCCAGCAGACCTAGCCTTTGGGTCTACGAGCAGTACTTC. Translating it yields CASRPSLWVYEQYF.

This clone occurred a few times. The chain combines TRBV5-6 with TRBJ1-2; the match to TRBD1 covers 8 bases. The germline CDR1 and CDR2 sequences are SGHDT and YYEEEE. V was pared by 1 base and J by 2 bases, with 4 bases of the junction left unmatched. The CDR3 sequence is 15 residues long. CDR3 loop: CASSLRGQGNYGYTF. CDR3 DNA: TGTGCCAGCAGCTTGAGAGGACAGGGAAACTATGGCTACACCTTC.

This clone was recorded once. V and J are TRBV9 and TRBJ2-5, with 13 bases that match TRBD2. Germline values: CDR1 SGDLS, CDR2 YYNGEE. V shed 4 bases and J 3 bases; nucleotides not matched to a gene: 6. The CDR3 has 16 amino acids. The CDR3 coding sequence is TGTGCCAGCAGCCCTTGGACTAGCGGGGGCGAAGAGACCCAGTACTTC. It encodes CASSPWTSGGEETQYF.

As to this clone: Distinct nucleotide sequences in the sample also encode this CDR3. V and J are TRBV28 and TRBJ2-2; TRBD1 matches at 7 bases. The junction had 1 base not matched to a gene; V was cut back by 3 bases and J by 3 bases. CDR1 MDHEN and CDR2 SYDVKM come from the germline V gene. This CDR3 is built from 14 residues. Written as DNA, the CDR3 is TGTGCCAGCAGTTTGGGACAGCACACCGGGGAGCTGTTTTTT. As protein: CASSLGQHTGELFF.

This rearrangement joins TRBV2 to TRBJ1-2; 11 nucleotides match TRBD1. J gave up 1 base and V 6 bases, and 7 bases lay outside the gene matches. From germline, CDR1 is SNHLY and CDR2 FYNNEI. The CDR3 totals 16 residues. Here the CDR3 reads CASSYGTGGSNYGYTF. The CDR3 region has the DNA TGTGCCAGCAGCTACGGGACAGGGGGTAGTAACTATGGCTACACCTTC.

The CDR3 DNA is TGTGCCAGCAGCAAGACAGGGAGTGAAATGGGCTACACCTTC. Translated: CASSKTGSEMGYTF. This chain joins TRBV27 and TRBJ1-2; 7 bases line up with TRBD1. Trimming at V came to 6 bases and at J to 8 bases, leaving 12 bases not matched to a gene. CDR3 length equals 14 residues. CDR1 and CDR2 (germline): MNHEY, SMNVEV (reference sequence).

The CDR3 is CAISDGGGSYGYTF. The CDR3 nucleotides read TGTGCCATCAGTGATGGCGGGGGAAGCTATGGCTACACCTTC. The V and J genes are TRBV10-3 and TRBJ1-2; D possibly corresponds to TRBD1 (5 bases). This CDR3 comprises 14 residues. V was cut by 3 bases and J by 4 bases, with 12 bases left in between. CDR1 is ENHRY, CDR2 SYGVKD, per germline.

The gene calls are TRBV4-1 and TRBJ2-1; D might be TRBD2 (6 bases). V gave up 0 bases and J gave up 4 bases, with 13 bases separating them. The CDR3 covers 16 residues. Germline CDR1 MGHRA, CDR2 YSYEKL. DNA for the CDR3: TGCGCCAGCAGCCAAGATGGGAGGCCCGAATACAATGAGCAGTTCTTC. It is translated as CASSQDGRPEYNEQFF.

The chain is built from TRBV28 and TRBJ1-1, with a tentative D call TRBD1 (6 bases). The CDR3 sequence is 15 residues long. Germline CDR1 is MDHEN and CDR2 is SYDVKM. V lost 5 bases and J 1 base, leaving 14 bases between the germline ends. The CDR3 region has the DNA TGTGCCAGCAGTCCTAACAGGGATTGGAACACTGAAGCTTTCTTT. Amino acids: CASSPNRDWNTEAFF. The variable domain in full, with the rest retrieved from reference TRBV28 and TRBJ1-1, is DVKVTQSSRYLVKRTGEKVFLECVQDMDHENMFWYRQDPGLGLRLIYFSYDVKMKEKGDIPEGYSVSREKKERFSLILESASTNQTSMYLCASSPNRDWNTEAFFGQGTRLTVV.

V usage is TRBV2 and J usage is TRBJ2-7; TRBD2 matches at 7 bases. Germline CDR1 reads SNHLY; CDR2 reads FYNNEI. The ends lost 7 bases at V and 5 bases at J; junction bases unmatched: 5. The CDR3 sequence is 12 residues long. DNA of the CDR3: TGTGCCAGCACGCGGGGGTTTAACGAGCAGTACTTC. Residues: CASTRGFNEQYF.

The chain employs TRBV4-2 and TRBJ1-1; tentative D call: TRBD1 (5 bases). The CDR3 contains 14 residues. Germline assignment: CDR1 LGHNA and CDR2 YNFKEQ. V dropped 1 base and J dropped 5 bases, with 11 bases sitting between them. CDR3 region: CASSQAEDRTEAFF. The DNA of the CDR3 is TGTGCCAGCAGCCAAGCCGAAGACAGAACTGAAGCTTTCTTT.

The V gene is TRBV4-3, the J gene TRBJ2-3, with 9 bases lining up with TRBD2. The germline V gene encodes CDR1 LGHNA and CDR2 YSLEER. This CDR3 comprises 18 residues. With V trimmed by 0 bases and J by 2 bases, 9 bases remained unmatched. CDR3 DNA sequence: TGCGCCAGCAGCCAAGATGTTGGCGGGAGGGCCCCCACAGATACGCAGTATTTT. Translated: CASSQDVGGRAPTDTQYF.

V usage is TRBV4-1 and J usage is TRBJ2-7; TRBD1 matches 7 bases. In germline, CDR1 is MGHRA, CDR2 YSYEKL. V was pared by 4 bases and J by 4 bases, with 13 bases of the junction left unmatched. This CDR3 is built from 16 residues. CDR3 nucleotides: TGCGCCAGCAGCCTGACCAATACCGGGACAGTATACGAGCAGTACTTC. It specifies CASSLTNTGTVYEQYF.

The V and J genes are TRBV18 and TRBJ2-5, with 7 bases fitting TRBD1. CDR1 is KGHSH and CDR2 is LQKENI in the germline V gene. The length of the CDR3 is 15 residues. V dropped 0 bases and J dropped 4; count of bases not matched to a gene: 5. In DNA, the CDR3 is TGTGCCAGCTCACCACCGATCTCAGGGGGAGAGACCCAGTACTTC. Its translation: CASSPPISGGETQYF.

The rearrangement links TRBV27 to TRBJ2-7, with a possible D match to TRBD2 (6 bases). V was pared by 4 bases and J by 7 bases, with 20 bases between. The CDR3 has 15 residues. The germline V gene has CDR1 MNHEY and CDR2 SMNVEV (reference sequence). The CDR3 spells CASSWGRRRSGEQYF. In DNA form, the CDR3 reads TGTGCCAGCAGTTGGGGTCGCAGGAGGAGCGGGGAGCAGTACTTC.

CDR3 region: CASSPQGRYEQYF. The CDR3 DNA reads TGTGCCAGCAGCCCGCAGGGTAGATACGAGCAGTACTTC. The J gene is TRBJ2-7, the V gene TRBV9; D perhaps matches TRBD1 (5 bases). Germline V gene lookup returns CDR1 SGDLS and CDR2 YYNGEE. Trimming took 4 bases from V and 4 from J, leaving 12 bases between them. CDR3 length equals 13 residues.

The chain employs TRBV25-1 and TRBJ1-6; D possibly corresponds to TRBD1 (6 bases). Trimming cost V 3 bases and J 3 bases, with 15 bases left between them. The germline V gene has CDR1 MGHDK and CDR2 SYGVNS. This CDR3 spans 17 amino acids. DNA of the CDR3: TGTGCCAGCAGTGATGAGGACAGACGCGGCTATAATTCACCCCTCCACTTT. It yields the protein CASSDEDRRGYNSPLHF.

This clone appeared once. This chain links TRBV5-4 with TRBJ1-2, with D perhaps matching TRBD1 (6 bases). Germline CDR1 and CDR2: SGHNT and YYREEE (reference sequence). This CDR3 spans 15 amino acids. The V and J ends lost 1 base and 3 bases respectively, with 13 bases between them. The CDR3 protein is CASSLRGVLDYGYTF. The CDR3 DNA reads TGTGCCAGCAGCTTGAGGGGGGTTTTGGACTATGGCTACACCTTC. The entire variable domain, with the rest obtained from reference TRBV5-4 and TRBJ1-2, is as follows: ETGVTQSPTHLIKTRGQQVTLRCSSQSGHNTVSWYQQALGQGPQFIFQYYREEENGRGNFPPRFSGLQFPNYSSELNVNALELDDSALYLCASSLRGVLDYGYTFGSGTRLTVV.

A word on this clone: The junction shows a germline mismatch at one end, possibly a read error. The chain employs TRBV11-2 and TRBJ2-1; D is ambiguous. The CDR3 loop spans 13 amino acids. Looked up from germline, CDR1 is SGHAT and CDR2 is FQNNGV. CDR3 loop: CASSLDLNNEQFF. The CDR3 coding sequence is TGTGCCAGCAGCCTAGACTTAAACAATGAGCAGTTCTTC.

J is TRBJ2-7 and V is TRBV4-3, with D perhaps TRBD2 (6 bases). V was pared by 1 base and J by 0 bases, with 7 bases between. The CDR3 is made up of 14 amino acids. Germline CDR1 LGHNA, CDR2 YSLEER. This chain's CDR3 is CASSQGRGSYEQYF. In DNA form, the CDR3 reads TGCGCCAGCAGCCAAGGGCGGGGCTCCTACGAGCAGTACTTC.

The genes are TRBV23-1 and TRBJ2-7; 16 bases agree with TRBD2. TRBV23-1 is assigned to the ORF class and has an uncertain function. The trim removed 2 bases at V and 2 bases at J, leaving 21 bases unmatched. This CDR3 has 23 residues. The CDR3 reads CASSQGEDPGHRGLAGGPYEQYF. The DNA for the CDR3 is TGCGCCAGCAGTCAAGGAGAAGACCCAGGGCACAGGGGACTAGCGGGAGGGCCCTACGAGCAGTACTTC.

V usage is TRBV27 and J usage is TRBJ1-5, with TRBD1 as a possible D gene (6 bases). V dropped 2 bases and J dropped 1 base, with 15 bases sitting between them. Germline CDR1 reads MNHEY; CDR2 reads SMNVEV (reference sequence). The CDR3 is 17 residues long. The CDR3 reads CASSLLRGGRSNQPQHF. CDR3 sequence (DNA): TGTGCCAGCAGTTTACTCAGGGGAGGAAGAAGCAATCAGCCCCAGCATTTT.

The gene calls are TRBV11-2 and TRBJ2-7; 7 nucleotides line up with TRBD2. This CDR3 is 15 amino acids long. Per the germline V gene, CDR1 is SGHAT and CDR2 is FQNNGV. V trimming: 0 bases; J trimming: 3 bases; junction bases outside the gene matches: 5. This CDR3 reads CASSLDIAGFYEQYF. CDR3 nucleotide sequence: TGTGCCAGCAGCTTAGATATAGCGGGCTTCTACGAGCAGTACTTC.

The V call is TRBV7-9, the J call TRBJ1-1; no clear D. V lost 2 bases and J lost 4, with 8 bases in between. The CDR3 runs 13 residues. Germline V gives CDR1 SEHNR, CDR2 FQNEAQ (reference sequence). The CDR3 bases are TGTGCCAGCAGCTTACAGACGTCCACTGAAGCTTTCTTT. Residues: CASSLQTSTEAFF.

The chain carries TRBV27 and TRBJ2-7; D possibly corresponds to TRBD1 (6 bases). In germline, CDR1 is MNHEY, CDR2 SMNVEV (reference sequence). The length of the CDR3 is 14 residues. The V end lost 5 bases, the J end lost 3 bases, and 14 bases lay between the germline ends. The CDR3 nucleotides read TGTGCCAGCAGTCAAAGACAGGCCCACTACGAGCAGTACTTC. It encodes CASSQRQAHYEQYF.

The chain joins TRBV7-8 to TRBJ1-1; TRBD1 matches at 11 bases. With V trimmed by 2 bases and J by 11 bases, 4 bases remained unmatched. CDR1 and CDR2 (germline): SGHVS, FQNEAQ. The CDR3 totals 13 residues. This CDR3 is CASSLWDRGMAFF. The CDR3 DNA is TGTGCCAGCAGCTTATGGGACAGGGGGATGGCTTTCTTT.

This clone has only one observation. Written as DNA, the CDR3 is TGTGCCAGCAGCCTCTTCGGGCAGGGCTCCTACAATGAGCAGTTCTTC. This translates into CASSLFGQGSYNEQFF. The rearrangement joins TRBV28 to TRBJ2-1; D perhaps matches TRBD1 (5 bases). The V gene lost 6 bases and the J gene lost 0 bases, with 15 bases spanning the gap. The CDR3 spans 16 residues. Germline CDR1 and CDR2: MDHEN and SYDVKM. Filled out from reference TRBV28 and TRBJ2-1, the complete variable domain reads DVKVTQSSRYLVKRTGEKVFLECVQDMDHENMFWYRQDPGLGLRLIYFSYDVKMKEKGDIPEGYSVSREKKERFSLILESASTNQTSMYLCASSLFGQGSYNEQFFGPGTRLTVL.

The chain carries TRBV5-4 and TRBJ2-5; perhaps TRBD1 as D (6 bases). The J call may be in error: the DNA end matches TRBJ2-7 better. The CDR3 has 14 amino acids. Germline assignment: CDR1 SGHNT and CDR2 YYREEE (reference sequence). CDR3 loop: CASSRRTDSYEQYF. CDR3 in DNA: TGTGCCAGCAGTCGGAGGACAGACTCCTACGAGCAGTACTTC.

CDR3 sequence: CASSLDRERIYEQYF. CDR3 nucleotides: TGTGCCAGCAGCTTAGATCGGGAGAGGATCTACGAGCAGTACTTC. The chain employs TRBV7-8 and TRBJ2-7; perhaps TRBD2 as D (6 bases). Looked up from germline, CDR1 is SGHVS and CDR2 is FQNEAQ. The CDR3 is made up of 15 amino acids. The V and J ends lost 1 base and 3 bases respectively, with 13 bases between them.